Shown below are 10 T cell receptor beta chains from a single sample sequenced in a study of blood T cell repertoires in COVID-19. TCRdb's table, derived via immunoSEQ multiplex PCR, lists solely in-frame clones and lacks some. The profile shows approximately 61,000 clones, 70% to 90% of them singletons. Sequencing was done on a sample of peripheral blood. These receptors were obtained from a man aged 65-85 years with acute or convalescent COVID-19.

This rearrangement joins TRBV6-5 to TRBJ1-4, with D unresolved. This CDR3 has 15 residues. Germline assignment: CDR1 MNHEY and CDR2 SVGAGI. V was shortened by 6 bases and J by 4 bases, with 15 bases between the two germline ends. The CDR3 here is CASRRTQKNNEKLFF. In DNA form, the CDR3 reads TGTGCCAGCAGACGAACACAGAAGAATAATGAAAAACTGTTTTTT.

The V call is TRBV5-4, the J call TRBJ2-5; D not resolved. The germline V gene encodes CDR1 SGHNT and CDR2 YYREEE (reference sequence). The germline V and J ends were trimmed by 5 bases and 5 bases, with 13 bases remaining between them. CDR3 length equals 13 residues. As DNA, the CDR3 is TGTGCCAGCAGGGAATGGGCCTCGGAGACCCAGTACTTC. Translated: CASREWASETQYF.

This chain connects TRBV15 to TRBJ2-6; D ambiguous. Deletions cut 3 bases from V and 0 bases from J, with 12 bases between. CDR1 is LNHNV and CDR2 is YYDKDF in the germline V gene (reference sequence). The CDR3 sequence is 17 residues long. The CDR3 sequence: CATSRGDLPSGANVLTF. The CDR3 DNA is TGTGCCACCAGCAGGGGTGACTTACCCTCTGGGGCCAACGTCCTGACTTTC.

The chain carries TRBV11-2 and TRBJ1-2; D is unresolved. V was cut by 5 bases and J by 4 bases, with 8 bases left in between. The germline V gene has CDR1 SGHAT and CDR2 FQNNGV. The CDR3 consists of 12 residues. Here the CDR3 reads CASSPNSYGYTF. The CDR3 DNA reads TGTGCCAGCAGCCCTAATTCCTATGGCTACACCTTC.

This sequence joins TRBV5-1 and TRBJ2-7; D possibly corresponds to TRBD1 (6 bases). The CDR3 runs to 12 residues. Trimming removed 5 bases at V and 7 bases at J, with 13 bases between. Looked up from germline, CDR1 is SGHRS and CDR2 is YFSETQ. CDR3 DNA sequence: TGCGCCAGCAGTTTCGAGGACAGTGAGCAGTACTTC. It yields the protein CASSFEDSEQYF.

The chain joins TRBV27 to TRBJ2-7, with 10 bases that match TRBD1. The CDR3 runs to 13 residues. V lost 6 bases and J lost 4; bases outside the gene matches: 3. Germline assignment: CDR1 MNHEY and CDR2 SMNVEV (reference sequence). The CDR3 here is CASSDRGPYEQYF. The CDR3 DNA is TGTGCCAGCAGCGACAGGGGGCCATACGAGCAGTACTTC.

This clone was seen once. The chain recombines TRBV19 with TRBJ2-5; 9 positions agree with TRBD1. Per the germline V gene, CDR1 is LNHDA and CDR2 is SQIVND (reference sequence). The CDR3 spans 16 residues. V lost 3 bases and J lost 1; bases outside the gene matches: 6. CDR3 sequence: CASSIMRTGVQETQYF. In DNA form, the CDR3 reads TGTGCCAGTAGTATTATGAGGACAGGGGTCCAAGAGACCCAGTACTTC.

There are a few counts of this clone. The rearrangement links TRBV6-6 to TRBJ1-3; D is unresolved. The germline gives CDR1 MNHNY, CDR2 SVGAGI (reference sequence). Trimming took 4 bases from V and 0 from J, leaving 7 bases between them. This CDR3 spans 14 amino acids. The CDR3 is CASSLAYSGNTIYF. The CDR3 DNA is TGTGCCAGCAGTTTAGCTTACTCTGGAAACACCATATATTTT.

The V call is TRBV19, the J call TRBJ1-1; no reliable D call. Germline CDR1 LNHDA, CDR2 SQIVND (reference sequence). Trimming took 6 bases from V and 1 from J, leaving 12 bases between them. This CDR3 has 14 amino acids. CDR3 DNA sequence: TGTGCCAGTAGCGACTACCGGCGGAACACTGAAGCTTTCTTT. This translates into CASSDYRRNTEAFF.

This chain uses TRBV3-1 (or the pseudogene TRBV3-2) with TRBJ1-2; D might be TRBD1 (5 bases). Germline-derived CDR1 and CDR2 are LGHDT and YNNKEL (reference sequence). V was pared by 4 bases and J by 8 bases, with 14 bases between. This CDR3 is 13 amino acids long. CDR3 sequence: CASSRGQGGGYTF. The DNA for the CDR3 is TGTGCCAGCAGCCGGGGCCAAGGAGGGGGCTACACCTTC.